The next 21 T cell receptor beta chains were all read from a single sample in a study of CD8+ T cells in alopecia areata. RNA was isolated and reverse transcribed to cDNA, the sequencing template. Here immunoSEQ multiplex PCR was the method, and the copy in TCRdb shows in-frame clones only, minus some. The table includes about 120,000 clones, less than 45% detected once. The specimen sequenced was CD4+ T cells sorted from blood. These receptors came from a human donor with alopecia areata.

The chain employs TRBV7-8 and TRBJ2-5; D unresolved. This CDR3 has 13 amino acids. The germline V gene has CDR1 SGHVS and CDR2 FQNEAQ. The germline V and J ends were trimmed by 2 bases and 5 bases, with 9 bases remaining between them. The CDR3 protein is CASSLNALETQYF. The CDR3 DNA follows: TGTGCCAGCAGCTTAAACGCCCTGGAGACCCAGTACTTC.

The table lists this clone with a few counts. The chain combines TRBV6-5 with TRBJ2-3, with D uncertain. Trimming removed 2 bases from V and 0 bases from J, with 6 bases in between. CDR3 size: 14 residues. Germline V CDR1 and CDR2: MNHEY, SVGAGI. The CDR3 DNA follows: TGTGCCAGCAGTTACGCCGGGAGCACAGATACGCAGTATTTT. Protein: CASSYAGSTDTQYF.

The chain is built from TRBV7-8 and TRBJ1-2, with D possibly matching TRBD1 (6 bases). Trimming shortened V by 5 bases and J by 2 bases, and 15 bases separated the two germline ends. The CDR3 loop spans 15 amino acids. From germline, CDR1 is SGHVS and CDR2 FQNEAQ. This CDR3 is CASSLLRGANYGYTF. The DNA for the CDR3 is TGTGCCAGCAGCCTCCTCCGGGGGGCGAACTATGGCTACACCTTC. The variable domain in full, completed from reference TRBV7-8 and TRBJ1-2, reads GAGVSQSPRYKVAKRGQDVALRCDPISGHVSLFWYQQALGQGPEFLTYFQNEAQLDKSGLPSDRFFAERPEGSVSTLKIQRTQQEDSAVYLCASSLLRGANYGYTFGSGTRLTVV.

V usage is TRBV6-5 and J usage is TRBJ2-7, with D possibly TRBD1 on 6 matching bases. This CDR3 has 16 amino acids. V was shortened by 4 bases and J by 0 bases, with 16 bases between the two germline ends. Germline assignment: CDR1 MNHEY and CDR2 SVGAGI. Written as DNA, the CDR3 is TGTGCCAGCAGTTCCCCCGGACAGCTCAGCTCCTACGAGCAGTACTTC. This codes for CASSSPGQLSSYEQYF.

This chain links TRBV7-2 with TRBJ2-7; a weak D match, TRBD1 (6 bases). The CDR3 length is 14 residues. The ends were cut back, 1 base at V and 2 bases at J, with 9 bases in the middle. CDR1 and CDR2 from the germline V gene are SGHTA and FQGNSA. CDR3 amino acids: CASSLVGATYEQYF. In nucleotides, the CDR3 is TGTGCCAGCAGCTTAGTGGGGGCGACCTACGAGCAGTACTTC.

This clone has just a few counts. The V call is TRBV5-1, the J call TRBJ2-1; 7 nucleotides match TRBD2. The CDR3 covers 15 residues. Unmatched junction bases numbered 3, after V lost 2 bases and J lost 1 base. Germline CDR1 is SGHRS and CDR2 is YFSETQ. The CDR3 region has the DNA TGCGCCAGCAGCTTTGGGGACTATTCCTACAATGAGCAGTTCTTC. It codes for CASSFGDYSYNEQFF.

A few counts support this clone. The gene calls are TRBV15 and TRBJ2-1; no clear D gene. This CDR3 spans 13 amino acids. V was shortened by 7 bases and J by 8 bases, with 15 bases between the two germline ends. In germline, CDR1 is LNHNV, CDR2 YYDKDF (reference sequence). CDR3 protein: CATKLGRGDEQFF. For the CDR3, the DNA is TGTGCCACCAAGTTGGGCCGTGGGGATGAGCAGTTCTTC.

The chain uses TRBV30 and TRBJ2-1; unclear D gene. V dropped 2 bases and J dropped 2 bases, with 13 bases sitting between them. Looked up from germline, CDR1 is GTSNPN and CDR2 is SVGIG (reference sequence). The CDR3 spans 15 residues. The CDR3 sequence is CAWSPPRVPYNEQFF. DNA for the CDR3: TGTGCCTGGAGTCCCCCACGGGTTCCCTACAATGAGCAGTTCTTC.

This clone was picked up a small number of times. This chain links TRBV29-1 with TRBJ1-2; D call uncertain. Looked up from germline, CDR1 is SQVTM and CDR2 is ANQGSEA. The CDR3 is 17 amino acids. V lost 7 bases and J 5 bases, leaving 29 bases between the germline ends. CDR3 sequence (DNA): TGCAGCGGCCCCCGCAGAGTGGTAGATACGTCGCGGTATGGCTACACCTTC. Protein sequence: CSGPRRVVDTSRYGYTF.

The chain joins TRBV7-2 to TRBJ1-2; 7 bases are shared with TRBD1. V lost 1 base to trimming and J lost 4 bases; unmatched junction nucleotides: 3. The CDR3 runs 14 residues. Germline lookup yields CDR1 SGHTA and CDR2 FQGNSA. The CDR3 loop reads CASSLDTGAYGYTF. The CDR3 DNA sequence: TGTGCCAGCAGCTTAGATACAGGGGCCTATGGCTACACCTTC. The full variable domain, with the rest looked up from reference TRBV7-2 and TRBJ1-2, is GAGVSQSPSNKVTEKGKDVELRCDPISGHTALYWYRQSLGQGLEFLIYFQGNSAPDKSGLPSDRFSAERTGGSVSTLTIQRTQQEDSAVYLCASSLDTGAYGYTFGSGTRLTVV.

This clone has a handful of counts. The V call is TRBV2, the J call TRBJ2-7; D ambiguous. Germline CDR1 reads SNHLY; CDR2 reads FYNNEI. The CDR3 runs 11 residues. Trimming removed 6 bases from V and 2 bases from J, with 5 bases in between. CDR3 loop: CASRVTYEQYF. The CDR3 region has the DNA TGTGCCAGCAGGGTTACCTACGAGCAGTACTTC. The full variable domain, in which reference TRBV2 and TRBJ2-7 provide the parts outside the CDR3, is EPEVTQTPSHQVTQMGQEVILRCVPISNHLYFYWYRQILGQKVEFLVSFYNNEISEKSEIFDDQFSVERPDGSNFTLKIRSTKLEDSAMYFCASRVTYEQYFGPGTRLTVT.

The gene calls are TRBV20-1 and TRBJ2-7; D call uncertain. CDR3 length: 10 amino acids. The germline V and J ends were trimmed by 6 bases and 4 bases, with 7 bases remaining between them. The germline CDR1 and CDR2 sequences are DFQATT and SNEGSKA (reference sequence). The DNA for the CDR3 is TGCAGTGCGGGTTCGTACGAGCAGTACTTC. Residues: CSAGSYEQYF.

This chain connects TRBV7-2 to TRBJ2-3; maybe TRBD1 (6 bases). The CDR3 contains 14 residues. Germline V lookup: CDR1 SGHTA, CDR2 FQGNSA. V lost 8 bases and J 8 bases, leaving 20 bases between the germline ends. As DNA, the CDR3 is TGTGCCAGCCGTCGACCGCAGGGGTCTGGTACGCAGTATTTT. Translating it yields CASRRPQGSGTQYF.

The chain links TRBV9 to TRBJ2-2; TRBD2 aligns across 8 bases. V gave up 4 bases and J gave up 7 bases; unmatched junction bases: 15. This CDR3 has 17 residues. Germline lookup yields CDR1 SGDLS and CDR2 YYNGEE. The CDR3 DNA follows: TGTGCCAGCAGCCTCCTGGGAGCGGGGGTGTCCATCGGGGAGCTGTTTTTT. Encoded protein: CASSLLGAGVSIGELFF. Together with reference TRBV9 and TRBJ2-2, the CDR3 gives the full variable domain: DSGVTQTPKHLITATGQRVTLRCSPRSGDLSVYWYQQSLDQGLQFLIQYYNGEERAKGNILERFSAQQFPDLHSELNLSSLELGDSALYFCASSLLGAGVSIGELFFGEGSRLTVL.

The V and J genes are TRBV11-1 and TRBJ2-5; D gene uncertain. The CDR3 is 13 residues long. Trimming removed 8 bases from V and 3 bases from J, with 13 bases in between. Germline V gene data show CDR1 as SGHAT and CDR2 as FQDESV (reference sequence). The CDR3 coding sequence is TGTGCCAGCCTCTCGAACCTGGAAGAGACCCAGTACTTC. Translated, it gives CASLSNLEETQYF.

The V call is TRBV6-5, the J call TRBJ2-2; no clear D gene. Trimming pared 0 bases from V and 6 bases from J, leaving 8 bases between. Germline V gene lookup returns CDR1 MNHEY and CDR2 SVGAGI. The CDR3 consists of 14 residues. The CDR3 nucleotides are TGTGCCAGCAGTTACTCGCGGTTATCCGGGGAGCTGTTTTTT. Amino acid sequence: CASSYSRLSGELFF.

This chain's CDR3 is CASSEAGTSGKETQYF. The CDR3 DNA sequence: TGTGCCAGCAGTGAAGCCGGGACTAGCGGCAAAGAGACCCAGTACTTC. J is TRBJ2-5 and V is TRBV2, with 11 bases lining up with TRBD2. From germline, CDR1 is SNHLY and CDR2 FYNNEI. The CDR3 length is 16 residues. The J segment lost 3 bases and the V segment lost 0 bases, leaving 3 bases of the junction unmatched.

This chain uses TRBV28 with TRBJ1-1; D is undetermined. CDR1 is MDHEN and CDR2 is SYDVKM in the germline V gene. This CDR3 contains 15 residues. Deletions cut 7 bases from V and 4 bases from J, with 19 bases between. This chain's CDR3 is CASTIQPRVPTEAFF. For the CDR3, the DNA is TGTGCCAGCACCATACAACCGAGGGTCCCCACTGAAGCTTTCTTT.

V gene TRBV20-1 combines with J gene TRBJ2-7, with no clear D. Trimming shortened V by 3 bases and J by 5 bases, and 8 bases separated the two germline ends. Germline V gene lookup returns CDR1 DFQATT and CDR2 SNEGSKA (reference sequence). The CDR3 is 11 residues long. In DNA, the CDR3 is TGCAGTGCTAGTGTCTATGACGAGCAGTACTTC. This sequence encodes CSASVYDEQYF.

CDR3 amino acids: CASSLGREGEQFF. DNA for the CDR3: TGTGCCAGCAGCTTGGGTCGGGAGGGTGAGCAGTTCTTC. V gene TRBV7-2 combines with J gene TRBJ2-1, with TRBD2 matching over 8 bases. Trimming at V came to 3 bases and at J to 9 bases, leaving 4 bases not matched to a gene. The CDR3 has 13 amino acids. CDR1 is SGHTA, CDR2 FQGNSA, per germline.

The V gene is TRBV9, the J gene TRBJ2-3; D uncertain. The CDR3 loop spans 13 amino acids. Germline V gene data show CDR1 as SGDLS and CDR2 as YYNGEE. V was cut by 4 bases and J by 6 bases, with 12 bases left in between. CDR3 protein: CASSPLWGDTQYF. CDR3 DNA: TGTGCCAGCAGCCCCTTGTGGGGTGATACGCAGTATTTT.